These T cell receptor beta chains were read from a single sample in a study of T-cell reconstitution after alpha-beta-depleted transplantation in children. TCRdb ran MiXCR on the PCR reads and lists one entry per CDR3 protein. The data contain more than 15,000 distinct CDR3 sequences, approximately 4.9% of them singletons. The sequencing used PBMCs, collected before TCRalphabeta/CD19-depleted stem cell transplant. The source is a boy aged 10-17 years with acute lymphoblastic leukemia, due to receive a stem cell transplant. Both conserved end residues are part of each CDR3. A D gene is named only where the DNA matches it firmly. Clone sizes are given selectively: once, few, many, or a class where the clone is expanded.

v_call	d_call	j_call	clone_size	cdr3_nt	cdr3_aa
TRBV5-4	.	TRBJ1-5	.	TGTGCCATGGGCCCGGGACAATGGAATCAGCCCCAGCATTTT	CAMGPGQWNQPQHF
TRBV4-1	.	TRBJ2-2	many	TGCGCCAGCAGCCTCTCCAACACCGGGGAGCTGTTTTTT	CASSLSNTGELFF
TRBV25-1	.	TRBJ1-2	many	TGTGCCAGCAGTGCCGGAGGCTATGGCTACACCTTC	CASSAGGYGYTF
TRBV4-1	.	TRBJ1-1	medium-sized	TGCGCCAGCAGCCAAGGTTTGGGGCTATTGAACACTGAAGCTTTCTTT	CASSQGLGLLNTEAFF
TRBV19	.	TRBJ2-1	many	TGTGCCAGTAGAATTTCGACGGGGTACAATGAGCAGTTCTTC	CASRISTGYNEQFF
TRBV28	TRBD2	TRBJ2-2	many	TGTGCCAGCAGTAGACTAGCGGGGGGGCCGTCCGGGGAGCTGTTTTTT	CASSRLAGGPSGELFF
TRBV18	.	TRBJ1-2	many	TGTGCCAGCTCACCACCGGAAGGCTACACCTTC	CASSPPEGYTF
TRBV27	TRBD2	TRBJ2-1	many	TGTGCCAGCAGTTTAGGCTTAGCGGGCGACATCCAGTACAATGAGCAGTTCTTC	CASSLGLAGDIQYNEQFF
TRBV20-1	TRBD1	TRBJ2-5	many	TGCAGTGCTAGAGACGGGGACAGGGGTGGGAAGACCCAGTACTTC	CSARDGDRGGKTQYF
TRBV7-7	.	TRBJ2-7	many	TGTGCCAGCAGCTTAAGAGACACCTACGAGCAGTACTTC	CASSLRDTYEQYF
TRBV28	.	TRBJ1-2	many	TGTGCCAGCAGTCCACCAACGTCGGGGGGCTACACCTTC	CASSPPTSGGYTF
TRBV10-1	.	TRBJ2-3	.	TGCGCCAGCAGTGTCGACACTAGCACAGATACGCAGTATTTT	CASSVDTSTDTQYF
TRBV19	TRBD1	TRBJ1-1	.	TGTGCCAGTAAGGACAGGGGGAACACTGAAGCTTTCTTT	CASKDRGNTEAFF
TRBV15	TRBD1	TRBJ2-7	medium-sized	TGTGCCACCAGCAGAGCAGGGGGATACTACGAGCAGTACTTC	CATSRAGGYYEQYF
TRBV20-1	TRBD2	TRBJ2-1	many	TGCAGTCTAAATCGACAGACTAGCGGAACCTACAATGAGCAGTTCTTC	CSLNRQTSGTYNEQFF
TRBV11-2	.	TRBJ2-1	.	TGTGCCAGCAGCATCCAGGCACCTCACAATGAGCAGTTCTTC	CASSIQAPHNEQFF
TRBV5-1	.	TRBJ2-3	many	TGCGCCAGCAGCTTAAGAGGGGCACGGACAGATACGCAGTATTTT	CASSLRGARTDTQYF
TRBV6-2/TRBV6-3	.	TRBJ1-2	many	TGTGCCACCGGAACAGGGTTTGGCTACACCTTC	CATGTGFGYTF
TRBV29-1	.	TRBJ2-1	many	TGCAGCGCCCTCCCGGCTCGATCGTACAATGAGCAGTTCTTC	CSALPARSYNEQFF
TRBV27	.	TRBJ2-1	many	TGTGCCAGCACCCTTAACATGGGTAGCGGCTACAATGAGCAGTTCTTC	CASTLNMGSGYNEQFF
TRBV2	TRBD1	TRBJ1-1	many	TGTGCCAGCAGCGAAGGACAGGGGGCCATCCCCGGTCCTTTCTTT	CASSEGQGAIPGPFF
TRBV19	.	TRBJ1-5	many	TGTGCCAGTACTCTCGACACTTCTAGCAATCAGCCCCAGCATTTT	CASTLDTSSNQPQHF
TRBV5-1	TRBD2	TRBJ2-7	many	TGCGCCAGCAGCTTGGCGGGGGGCGAGCAGTACTTC	CASSLAGGEQYF
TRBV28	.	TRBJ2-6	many	TGTGCCAGCAGTTTGAACTCGGGGCGCACTGGGGCCAACGTCCTGACTTTC	CASSLNSGRTGANVLTF
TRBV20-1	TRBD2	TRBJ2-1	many	TGCAGTGCTGGGGGGACTACCTACAATGAGCAGTTCTTC	CSAGGTTYNEQFF
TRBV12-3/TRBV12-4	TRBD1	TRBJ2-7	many	TGTGCCAGCAGTTTAGCTGGGACAGGGCTCTACGAGCAGTACTTC	CASSLAGTGLYEQYF
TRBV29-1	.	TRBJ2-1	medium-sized	TGCAGCGTTCTTCTCGGCCAGACTGAGCAGTTCTTC	CSVLLGQTEQFF
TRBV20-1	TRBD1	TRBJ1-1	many	TGCAGTGCTAGAGCCCAGGGGGGGCTGTGGACTGAAGCTTTCTTT	CSARAQGGLWTEAFF
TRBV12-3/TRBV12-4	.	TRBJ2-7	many	TGTGCCAGCCGTTTGGGGGATTGGTACGAGCAGTACTTC	CASRLGDWYEQYF
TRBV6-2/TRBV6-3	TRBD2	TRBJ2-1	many	TGTGCCAGCAGTTACTCCCCGGCTAGCGGGATATACAATGAGCAGTTCTTC	CASSYSPASGIYNEQFF
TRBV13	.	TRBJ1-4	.	TGTGCCATCGGCGCGGGGACAAATGAAAAACTGTTTTTT	CAIGAGTNEKLFF
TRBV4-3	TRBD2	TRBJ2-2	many	TGCGCCAGCAGCCAAAACACGGACGGGAGGGTCGACACCGGGGAGCTGTTTTTT	CASSQNTDGRVDTGELFF
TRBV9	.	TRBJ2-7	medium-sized	TGTGCCAGCAGCGCCGGGGACTCCGGCTACGAGCAGTACTTC	CASSAGDSGYEQYF
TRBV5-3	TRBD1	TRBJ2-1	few	TGTGCCAGAAGCTTGGTAGCTTACCCCACGGACAGGGGTTGGGGCAATGAGCAGTTCTTC	CARSLVAYPTDRGWGNEQFF
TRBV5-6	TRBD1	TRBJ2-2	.	TGTGCCAGCGGCCCCGGGTACCACAGGGGCACCGGGGAGCTGTTTTTT	CASGPGYHRGTGELFF
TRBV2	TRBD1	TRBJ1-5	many	TGTGCCAGCAGTGGACAGGGCGATCAGCCCCAGCATTTT	CASSGQGDQPQHF
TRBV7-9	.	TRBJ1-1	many	TGTGCCAGCAGCTCCTCGCCGGCAGGTACTCTGAAAAACACTGAAGCTTTCTTT	CASSSSPAGTLKNTEAFF
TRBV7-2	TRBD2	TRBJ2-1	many	TGTGCCAGCAGCCATCGCGGACTAGCCCACAATGAGCAGTTCTTC	CASSHRGLAHNEQFF
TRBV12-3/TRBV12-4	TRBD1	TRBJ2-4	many	TGTGCCAGCACAAAGCAGGGGGCCTTATTTCTAGCCAAAAACATTCAGTACTTC	CASTKQGALFLAKNIQYF
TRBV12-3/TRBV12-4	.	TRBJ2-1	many	TGTGCCAGCAGTTTCGCGAGGGGCGGTGAGCAGTTCTTC	CASSFARGGEQFF
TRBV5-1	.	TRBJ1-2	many	TGCGCCAGCAGCTTGGCGGCGGCTAACTATGGCTACACCTTC	CASSLAAANYGYTF
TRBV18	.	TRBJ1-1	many	TGTGCCAGCTCGGCCGGGAGACTGAACACTGAAGCTTTCTTT	CASSAGRLNTEAFF
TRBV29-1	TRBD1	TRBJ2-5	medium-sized	TGCAGCTCATTACAGGGGGCGCAATCTTCGACCCAGTACTTC	CSSLQGAQSSTQYF
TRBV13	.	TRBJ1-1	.	TGTGCCATCGGCCACAGGGCTACTGAAGCTTTCTTT	CAIGHRATEAFF
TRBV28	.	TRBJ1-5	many	TGTGCCACCTCGGGTCGGGGGAGGGGCAATCAGCCCCAGCATTTT	CATSGRGRGNQPQHF
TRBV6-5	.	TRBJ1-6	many	TGTGCCAGCCACACGATGGGGAATTCACCCCTCCACTTT	CASHTMGNSPLHF
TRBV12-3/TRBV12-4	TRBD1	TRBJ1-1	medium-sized	TGTGCCAGCAGTCCTCTCGGGACAGGGTGGTTGGCTTTCTTT	CASSPLGTGWLAFF
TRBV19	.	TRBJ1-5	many	TGTGCCAGTAGTATGGGAGGAGGGACCAATCAGCCCCAGCATTTT	CASSMGGGTNQPQHF
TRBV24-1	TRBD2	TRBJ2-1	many	TGTGCCCCTGTTAGCAACGGATATACCGAGCGGGGGGCGTACAATGAGCAGTTCTTC	CAPVSNGYTERGAYNEQFF
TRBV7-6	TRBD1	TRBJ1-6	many	TGTGCCAGCAGCCGGGACAGGCTTAATTCACCCCTCCACTTT	CASSRDRLNSPLHF
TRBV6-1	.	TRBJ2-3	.	TGTGCCAGCAGTGAATTGTGGGTGGAGGGGGATACGCAGTATTTT	CASSELWVEGDTQYF
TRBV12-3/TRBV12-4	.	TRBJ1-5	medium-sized	TGTGCCAGCAATCCGAGCGGATCTGAAGGGCCCCAGCATTTT	CASNPSGSEGPQHF
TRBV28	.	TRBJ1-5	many	TGTGCCAGCGGTGGGGGAGGGACCCGGCGGCTCAATCAGCCCCAGCATTTT	CASGGGGTRRLNQPQHF
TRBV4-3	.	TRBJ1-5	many	TGCGCCAGCAGCCAAGATCAATTCAGAGACACGGTCGTAGATCAGCCCCAGCATTTT	CASSQDQFRDTVVDQPQHF
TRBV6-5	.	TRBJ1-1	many	TGTGCCAGCTGTCGGGTCAGGGACACTGAAGCTTTCTTT	CASCRVRDTEAFF
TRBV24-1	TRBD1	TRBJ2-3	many	TGTGCCACCAGTGACCCAGGGGGCGCAGATACGCAGTATTTT	CATSDPGGADTQYF
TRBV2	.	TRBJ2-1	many	TGTGCCAGCAGTGAATACGCTCTGAGGGATGAGCAGTTCTTC	CASSEYALRDEQFF